Sequencing of this T cell receptor (beta chain) was carried out in a study of PD-1 blockade in classical Hodgkin lymphoma. The time point is: cycle 4 day 1 (C4D1), after five to seven weeks of nivolumab. Every patient had relapsed following autologous stem cell transplantation, and cohorts differed in brentuximab vedotin exposure. The CDR3 is made up of 13 amino acids. The germline CDR1 and CDR2 sequences are SEHNR and FQNEAQ (reference sequence). This clone was observed once. Antigen unknown. Measured with immunoSEQ multiplex PCR; TCRdb has only the in-frame clones, and not every one. The repertoire includes some 95,000 clones, approximately 90% of them detected once, and about 2.9% sits in the top ten. Findings and caveats of the study: When set against healthy donors, newly diagnosed patients were reported to show lower baseline TCR diversity.

This receptor was taken from a human donor with classical Hodgkin lymphoma. This specimen consisted of peripheral blood mononuclear cells (PBMCs), obtained before the fourth cycle of nivolumab. The chain has TRBV7-9 and TRBJ2-7, with D tentatively TRBD2 (7 bases). CDR3 nucleotides: TGTGCACAGGGAGGGGGGGATACCTACGAGCAGTACTTC. Its translation: CAQGGGDTYEQYF.